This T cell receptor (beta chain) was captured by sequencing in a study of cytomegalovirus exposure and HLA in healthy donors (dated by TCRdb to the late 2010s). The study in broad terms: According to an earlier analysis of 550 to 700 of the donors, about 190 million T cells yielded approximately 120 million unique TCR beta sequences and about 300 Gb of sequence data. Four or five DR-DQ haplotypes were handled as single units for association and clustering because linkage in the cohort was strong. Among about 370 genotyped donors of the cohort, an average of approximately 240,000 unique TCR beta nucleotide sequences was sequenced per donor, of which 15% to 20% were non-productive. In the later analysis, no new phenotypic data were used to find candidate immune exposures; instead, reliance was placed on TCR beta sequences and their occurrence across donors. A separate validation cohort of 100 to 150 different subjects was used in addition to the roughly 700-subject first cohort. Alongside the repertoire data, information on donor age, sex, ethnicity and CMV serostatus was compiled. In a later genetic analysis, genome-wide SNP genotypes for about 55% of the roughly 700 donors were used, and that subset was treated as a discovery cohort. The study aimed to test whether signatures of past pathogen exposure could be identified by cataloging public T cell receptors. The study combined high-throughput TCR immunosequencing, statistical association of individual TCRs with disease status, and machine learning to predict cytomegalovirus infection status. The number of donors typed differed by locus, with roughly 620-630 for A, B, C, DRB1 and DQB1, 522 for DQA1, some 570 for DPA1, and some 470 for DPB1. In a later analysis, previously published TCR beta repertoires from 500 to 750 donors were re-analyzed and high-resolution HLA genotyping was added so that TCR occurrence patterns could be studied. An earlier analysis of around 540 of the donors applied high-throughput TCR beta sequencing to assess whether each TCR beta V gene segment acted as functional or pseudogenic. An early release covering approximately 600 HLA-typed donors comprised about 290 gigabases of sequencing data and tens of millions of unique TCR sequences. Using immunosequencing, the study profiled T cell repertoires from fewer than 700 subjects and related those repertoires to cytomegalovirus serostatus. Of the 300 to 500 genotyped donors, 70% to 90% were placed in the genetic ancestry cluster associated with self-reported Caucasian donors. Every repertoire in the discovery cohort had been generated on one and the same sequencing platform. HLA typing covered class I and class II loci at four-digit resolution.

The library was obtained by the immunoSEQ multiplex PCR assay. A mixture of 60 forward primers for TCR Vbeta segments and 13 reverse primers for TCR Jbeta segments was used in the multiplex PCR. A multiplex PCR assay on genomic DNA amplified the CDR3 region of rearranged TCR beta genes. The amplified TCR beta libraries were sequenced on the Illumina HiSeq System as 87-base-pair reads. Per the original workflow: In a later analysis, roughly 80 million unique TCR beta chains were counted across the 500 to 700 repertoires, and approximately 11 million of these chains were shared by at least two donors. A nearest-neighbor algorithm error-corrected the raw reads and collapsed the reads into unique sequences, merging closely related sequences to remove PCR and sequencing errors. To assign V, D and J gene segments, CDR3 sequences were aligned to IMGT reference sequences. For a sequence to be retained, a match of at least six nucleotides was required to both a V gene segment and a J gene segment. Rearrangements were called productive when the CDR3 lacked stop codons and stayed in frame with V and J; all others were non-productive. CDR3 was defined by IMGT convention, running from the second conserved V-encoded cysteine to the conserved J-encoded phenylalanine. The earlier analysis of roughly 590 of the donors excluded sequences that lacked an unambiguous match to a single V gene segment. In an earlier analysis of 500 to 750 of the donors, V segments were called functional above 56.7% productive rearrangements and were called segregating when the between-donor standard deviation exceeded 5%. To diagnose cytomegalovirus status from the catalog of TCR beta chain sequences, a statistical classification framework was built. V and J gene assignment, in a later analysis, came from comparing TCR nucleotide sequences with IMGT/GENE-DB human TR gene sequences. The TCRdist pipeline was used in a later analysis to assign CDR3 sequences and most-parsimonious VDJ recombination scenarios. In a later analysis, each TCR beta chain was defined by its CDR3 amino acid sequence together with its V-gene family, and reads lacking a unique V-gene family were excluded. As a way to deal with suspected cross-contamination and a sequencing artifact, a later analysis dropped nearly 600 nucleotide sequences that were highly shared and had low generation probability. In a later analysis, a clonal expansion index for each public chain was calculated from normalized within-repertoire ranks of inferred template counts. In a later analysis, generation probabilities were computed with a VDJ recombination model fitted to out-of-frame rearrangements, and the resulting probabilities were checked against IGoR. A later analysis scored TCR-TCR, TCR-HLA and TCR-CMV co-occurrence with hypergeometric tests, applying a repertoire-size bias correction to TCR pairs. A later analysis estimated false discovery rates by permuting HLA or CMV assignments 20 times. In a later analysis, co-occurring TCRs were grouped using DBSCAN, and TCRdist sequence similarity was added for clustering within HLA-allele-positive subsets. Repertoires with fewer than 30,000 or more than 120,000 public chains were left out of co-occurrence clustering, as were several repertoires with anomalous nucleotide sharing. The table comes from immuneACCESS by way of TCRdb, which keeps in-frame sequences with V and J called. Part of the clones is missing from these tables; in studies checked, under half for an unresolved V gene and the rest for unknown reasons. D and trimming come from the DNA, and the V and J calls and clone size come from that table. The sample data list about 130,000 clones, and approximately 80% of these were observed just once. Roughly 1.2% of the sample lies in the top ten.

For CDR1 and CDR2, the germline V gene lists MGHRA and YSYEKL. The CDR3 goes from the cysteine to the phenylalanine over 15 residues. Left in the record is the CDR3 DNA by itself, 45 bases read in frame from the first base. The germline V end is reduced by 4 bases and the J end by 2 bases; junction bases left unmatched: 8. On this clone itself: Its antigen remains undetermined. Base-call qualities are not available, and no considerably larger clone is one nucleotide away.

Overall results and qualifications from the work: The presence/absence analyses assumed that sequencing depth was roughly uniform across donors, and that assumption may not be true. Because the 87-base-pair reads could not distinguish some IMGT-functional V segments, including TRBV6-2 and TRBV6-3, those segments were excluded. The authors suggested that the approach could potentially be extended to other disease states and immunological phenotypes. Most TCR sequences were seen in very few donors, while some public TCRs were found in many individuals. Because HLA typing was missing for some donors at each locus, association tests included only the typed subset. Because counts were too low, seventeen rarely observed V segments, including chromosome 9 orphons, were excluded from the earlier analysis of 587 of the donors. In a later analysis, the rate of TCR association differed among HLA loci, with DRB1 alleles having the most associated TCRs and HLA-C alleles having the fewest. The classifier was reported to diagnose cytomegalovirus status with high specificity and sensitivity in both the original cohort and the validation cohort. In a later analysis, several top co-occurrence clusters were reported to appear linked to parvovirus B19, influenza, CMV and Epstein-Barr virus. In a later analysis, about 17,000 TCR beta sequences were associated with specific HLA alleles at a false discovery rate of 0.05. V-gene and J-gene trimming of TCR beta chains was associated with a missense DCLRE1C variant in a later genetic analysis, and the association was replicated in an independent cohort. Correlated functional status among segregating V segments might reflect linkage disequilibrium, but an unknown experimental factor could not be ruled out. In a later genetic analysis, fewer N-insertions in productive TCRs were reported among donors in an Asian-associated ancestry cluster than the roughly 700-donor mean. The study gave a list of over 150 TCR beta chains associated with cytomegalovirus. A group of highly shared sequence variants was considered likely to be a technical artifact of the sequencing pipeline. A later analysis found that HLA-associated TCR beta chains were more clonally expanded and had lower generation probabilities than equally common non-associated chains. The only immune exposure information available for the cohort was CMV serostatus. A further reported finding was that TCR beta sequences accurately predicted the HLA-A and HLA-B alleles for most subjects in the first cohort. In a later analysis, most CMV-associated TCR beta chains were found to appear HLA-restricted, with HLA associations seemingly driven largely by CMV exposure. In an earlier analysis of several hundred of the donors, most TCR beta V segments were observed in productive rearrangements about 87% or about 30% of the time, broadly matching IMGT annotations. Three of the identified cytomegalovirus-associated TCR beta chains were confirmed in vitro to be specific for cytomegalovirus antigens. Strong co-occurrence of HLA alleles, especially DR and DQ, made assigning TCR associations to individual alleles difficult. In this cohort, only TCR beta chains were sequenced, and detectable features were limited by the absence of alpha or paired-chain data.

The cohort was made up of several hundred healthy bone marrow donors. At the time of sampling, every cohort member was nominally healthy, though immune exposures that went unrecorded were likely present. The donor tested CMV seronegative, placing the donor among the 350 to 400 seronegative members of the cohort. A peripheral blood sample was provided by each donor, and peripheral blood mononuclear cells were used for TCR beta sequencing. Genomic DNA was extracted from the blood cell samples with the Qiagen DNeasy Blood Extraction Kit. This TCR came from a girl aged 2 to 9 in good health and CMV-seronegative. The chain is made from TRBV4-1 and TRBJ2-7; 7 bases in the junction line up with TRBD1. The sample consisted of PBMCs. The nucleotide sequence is TGCGCCAGCAGCCGCGTCGACAGGGTCCCCTACGAGCAGTACTTC. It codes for CASSRVDRVPYEQYF.